This TCR beta chain was documented in a study of blood T cells in healthy people across ages. The V and J ends lost 4 bases and 4 bases, in that order; junction bases with no gene match: 10. From germline, CDR1 is SGHRS and CDR2 YFSETQ. The CDR3 contains 18 residues. A second roughly 6 to 11 cycle PCR used barcoded and J-beta primers. The template-switch adaptor was a 5' adaptor with 12 random nucleotides. It tagged each cDNA molecule. From the 5' RACE reads, TCRdb called clonotypes with MiXCR, one entry per CDR3 protein. The sample has some 880,000 distinct CDR3 sequences; around 34% are singletons. The study drew donors from healthy Caucasian individuals in Russia aged about 6 to 95.

The chain links TRBV5-1 to TRBJ2-3; the match to TRBD2 covers 15 bases. The source is a man aged 18 to 35 in good health. The sample taken for sequencing was blood. The CDR3 sequence is CASSLGLAGGGGPDTQYF. CDR3 in DNA: TGCGCCAGCAGCCTGGGACTAGCGGGGGGCGGAGGTCCAGATACGCAGTATTTT.